One sample yielded the 8 T cell receptor beta chains listed below, sequenced in a study of cytomegalovirus exposure and HLA in healthy donors. It was with 60 Vbeta and 13 Jbeta primers that the PCR ran. Generated by immunoSEQ multiplex PCR, the TCRdb table keeps only in-frame clones and is missing some. This sample has over 110,000 clones; approximately 79% occur once, and the top ten carry more than 0.95%. The sample taken for sequencing was PBMCs. These receptors were collected from a man between 18 and 29 years old in good health and CMV-seronegative.

V gene TRBV4-3 combines with J gene TRBJ1-2; possible D gene TRBD1, 5 bases. Germline values: CDR1 LGHNA, CDR2 YSLEER. CDR3 length equals 15 residues. V was trimmed by 0 bases and J by 0 bases, leaving 8 bases between them. The CDR3: CASSQERGSNYGYTF. The CDR3 region has the DNA TGCGCCAGCAGCCAAGAAAGGGGTTCTAACTATGGCTACACCTTC.

The rearrangement links TRBV30 to TRBJ1-3; no reliable D call. The CDR3 is made up of 12 amino acids. Germline V lookup: CDR1 GTSNPN, CDR2 SVGIG (reference sequence). The ends were cut back, 1 base at V and 4 bases at J, with 5 bases in the middle. The CDR3 loop is CAWSALGNTIYF. The CDR3 DNA follows: TGTGCCTGGAGTGCCCTGGGAAACACCATATATTTT. The full variable domain, in which reference TRBV30 and TRBJ1-3 provide the parts outside the CDR3, is SQTIHQWPATLVQPVGSPLSLECTVEGTSNPNLYWYRQAAGRGLQLLFYSVGIGQISSEVPQNLSASRPQDRQFILSSKKLLLSDSGFYLCAWSALGNTIYFGEGSWLTVV.

The chain combines TRBV6-1 with TRBJ1-2; D remains unclear. V was shortened by 5 bases and J by 8 bases, with 15 bases between the two germline ends. The length of the CDR3 is 13 residues. The V gene's germline CDR1 is MNHNS and CDR2 SASEGT. For the CDR3, the DNA is TGTGCCAGCAGTACGGGCCTTTCGGGGGGCTACACCTTC. This sequence encodes CASSTGLSGGYTF.

This chain connects TRBV13 to TRBJ2-1; 9 bases align to TRBD2. Germline CDR1 and CDR2: PRHDT and FYEKMQ (reference sequence). With 4 bases clipped from V and 2 bases from J, the junction kept 9 bases outside the gene matches. CDR3 length: 17 amino acids. DNA for the CDR3: TGTGCCAGCAGCTCTCTGGTAGCGGGGGCCACCTACAATGAGCAGTTCTTC. It translates to CASSSLVAGATYNEQFF.

This sequence joins TRBV30 and TRBJ1-6; D may be TRBD1 (5 bases). V lost 3 bases to trimming and J lost 9 bases, with 15 bases between them. The CDR3 has 14 residues. The germline gives CDR1 GTSNPN, CDR2 SVGIG (reference sequence). CDR3 sequence reads: CAWSIGAPFSPLHF. For the CDR3, the DNA is TGTGCCTGGAGCATTGGGGCCCCTTTTTCACCCCTCCACTTT.

In this sample, this clone turned up once. The V and J genes are TRBV19 and TRBJ2-7, with D possibly being TRBD1 (6 bases). The CDR3 runs to 16 residues. Germline-derived CDR1 and CDR2 are LNHDA and SQIVND (reference sequence). V was cut by 5 bases and J by 7 bases, with 24 bases left in between. Here the CDR3 DNA reads TGTGCCAGTAGTCCTGAACAGGGACGGTCCCGTCGGGAGCAGTACTTC. This translates into CASSPEQGRSRREQYF.

This rearrangement joins TRBV7-6 to TRBJ2-1; 7 nucleotides align to TRBD2. V was pared by 0 bases and J by 9 bases, with 5 bases of the junction left unmatched. Germline lookup yields CDR1 SGHVS and CDR2 FNYEAQ. This CDR3 is 14 amino acids long. The CDR3 region is CASSLAEASGEQFF. CDR3 nucleotides: TGTGCCAGCAGCTTAGCGGAGGCTAGCGGTGAGCAGTTCTTC. Full variable domain (outside the CDR3, taken from reference TRBV7-6 and TRBJ2-1): GAGVSQSPRYKVTKRGQDVALRCDPISGHVSLYWYRQALGQGPEFLTYFNYEAQQDKSGLPNDRFSAERPEGSISTLTIQRTEQRDSAMYRCASSLAEASGEQFFGPGTRLTVL.

This clone was seen a single time. The V and J genes are TRBV7-6 and TRBJ2-2, with 7 bases identical to TRBD1. There are 15 residues in the CDR3. Germline values: CDR1 SGHVS, CDR2 FNYEAQ. V lost 5 bases, J lost 3 bases, and 6 bases stayed unmatched. CDR3 sequence: CASSLFTGDTGELFF. For the CDR3, the DNA is TGTGCCAGCAGCCTTTTCACAGGGGACACCGGGGAGCTGTTTTTT.